This section outlines one T cell receptor beta chain sequence together with its context. This sample was taken from a study of shared clonotypes between healthy human individuals. Terminally differentiated effector memory CD45RA+ cells were left out of the naive CD8 fraction, which was CD45RO-negative and positively selected for CCR7. Trimming removed 6 bases from V and 5 bases from J; junction bases left unmatched: 5. There are 14 residues in the CDR3. CDR1 and CDR2 from the germline V gene are PRHDT and FYEKMQ (reference sequence). The data were produced by immunoSEQ multiplex PCR, yet TCRdb's version contains in-frame clones alone and is incomplete. The sample has roughly 2,000,000 clones; 93% are singletons.

The sample consisted of naive CD8+ T cells from PBMCs. This clonotype was sampled from a man aged 18 to 29 in good health. Some clones in this sample may be carry-over from other donors' samples. The J gene is TRBJ2-5, the V gene TRBV13; 11 bases fit TRBD1. Written as DNA, the CDR3 is TGTGCCAGCAGTTCGGGACAGGGGGTGGAGACCCAGTACTTC. Protein product: CASSSGQGVETQYF.